The text below deals with one T cell receptor (beta chain). The antigen is undetermined. This specimen belongs to a study of identical twins. Study observations and caveats: Abundant cord blood beta clonotypes carried fewer insertions; memory repertoires showed none.

CDR3 length: 15 residues. Germline CDR1 SGHTA, CDR2 FQGNSA. Unmatched junction bases numbered 5, after V lost 3 bases and J lost 6 bases. Using its own MiXCR run on the 5' RACE reads, TCRdb lists one record per CDR3 protein. This sample yields about 790,000 distinct CDR3 sequences, of which roughly 18% are seen a single time; 10% to 15% belongs to the top ten. Another study also made use of these data, one on T cells expressing NK-cell markers. From that study: Eight donors were sequenced, seven testing HCMV-seropositive and one testing seronegative. A handful of donors likewise had their CD3+CD56-NKG2C+ fraction led by these clonotypes.

Sample: PBMCs. The chain links TRBV7-2 to TRBJ2-2; 9 nucleotides line up with TRBD2. The receptor's source is a young woman in good health. The CDR3 DNA sequence: TGTGCCAGCAGCTTGCTGGGACTAGCCCCCGGGGAGCTGTTTTTT. Protein sequence: CASSLLGLAPGELFF.